This T cell receptor beta chain is drawn from a study of T cell responses to AZD1222 COVID-19 vaccine. Comment on this clone: Mismatch with germline at one junction end may stem from a read error.

Assay: immunoSEQ multiplex PCR; the TCRdb copy retains only in-frame clones and omits some. The data contain 150,000 to 200,000 clones, 75% to 95% of them singletons. In germline, CDR1 is SNHLY, CDR2 FYNNEI. The CDR3 has 15 amino acids. The TCR comes from an adult in good health. The chain joins TRBV2 to TRBJ1-2, with 9 positions matching TRBD1. The material sequenced was peripheral blood, taken on day 0 of AZD1222 vaccination. The CDR3 DNA sequence: TGTGCCAGCAGGGAAGGGACAGGGTCAGGCTATGGCTACACCTTC. This translates into CASREGTGSGYGYTF.